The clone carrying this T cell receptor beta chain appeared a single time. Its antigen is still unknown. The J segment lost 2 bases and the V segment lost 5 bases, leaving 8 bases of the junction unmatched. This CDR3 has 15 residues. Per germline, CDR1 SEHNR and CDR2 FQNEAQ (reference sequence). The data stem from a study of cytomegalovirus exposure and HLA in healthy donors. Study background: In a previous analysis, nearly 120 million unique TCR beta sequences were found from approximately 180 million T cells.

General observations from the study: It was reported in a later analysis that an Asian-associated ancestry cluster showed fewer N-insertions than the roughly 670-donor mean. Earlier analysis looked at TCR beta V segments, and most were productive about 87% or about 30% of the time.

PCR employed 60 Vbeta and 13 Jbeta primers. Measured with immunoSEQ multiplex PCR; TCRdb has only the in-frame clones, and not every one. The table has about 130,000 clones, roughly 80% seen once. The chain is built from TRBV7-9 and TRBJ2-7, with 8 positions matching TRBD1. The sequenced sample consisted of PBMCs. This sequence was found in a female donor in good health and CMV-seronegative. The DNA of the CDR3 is TGTGCCAGCAGCCCACGGACAGGGAGAACCTACGAGCAGTACTTC. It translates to CASSPRTGRTYEQYF.